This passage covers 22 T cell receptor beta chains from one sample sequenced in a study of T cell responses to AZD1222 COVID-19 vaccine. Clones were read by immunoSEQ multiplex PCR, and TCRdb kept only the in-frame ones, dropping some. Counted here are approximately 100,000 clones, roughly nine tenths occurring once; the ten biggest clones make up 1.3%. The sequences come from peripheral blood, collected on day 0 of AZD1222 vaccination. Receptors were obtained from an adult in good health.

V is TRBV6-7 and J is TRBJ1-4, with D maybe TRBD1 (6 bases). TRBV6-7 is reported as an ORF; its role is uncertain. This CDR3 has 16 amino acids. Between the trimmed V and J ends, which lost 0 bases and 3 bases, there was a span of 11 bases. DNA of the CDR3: TGTGCCAGCAGTTACTCCGGACAGACTTCTAATGAAAAACTGTTTTTT. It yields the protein CASSYSGQTSNEKLFF.

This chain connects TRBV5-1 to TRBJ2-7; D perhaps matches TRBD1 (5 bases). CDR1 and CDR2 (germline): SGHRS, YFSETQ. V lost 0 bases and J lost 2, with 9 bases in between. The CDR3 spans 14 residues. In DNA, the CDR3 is TGCGCCAGCAGCTTGGGCCCGGACACCTACGAGCAGTACTTC. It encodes CASSLGPDTYEQYF.

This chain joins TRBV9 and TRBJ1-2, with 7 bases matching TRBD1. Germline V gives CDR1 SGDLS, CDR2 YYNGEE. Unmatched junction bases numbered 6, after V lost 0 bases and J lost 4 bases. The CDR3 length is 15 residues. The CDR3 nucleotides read TGTGCCAGCAGCGTAGCTGGAGGGGGCGTCTATGGCTACACCTTC. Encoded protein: CASSVAGGGVYGYTF.

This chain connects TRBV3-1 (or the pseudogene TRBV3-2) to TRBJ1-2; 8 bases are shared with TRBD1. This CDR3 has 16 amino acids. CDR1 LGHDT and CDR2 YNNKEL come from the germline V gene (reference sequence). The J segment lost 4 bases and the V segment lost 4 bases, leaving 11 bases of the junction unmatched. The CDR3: CASSLHGQGRIYGYTF. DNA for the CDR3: TGTGCCAGCAGCCTTCATGGACAGGGTAGGATCTATGGCTACACCTTC.

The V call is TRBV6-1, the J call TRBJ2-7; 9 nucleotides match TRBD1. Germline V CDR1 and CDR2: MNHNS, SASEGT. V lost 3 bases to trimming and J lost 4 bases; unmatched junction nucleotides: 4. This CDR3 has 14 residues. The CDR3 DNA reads TGTGCCAGCAGTGACGGACAGGGGTTGTACGAGCAGTACTTC. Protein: CASSDGQGLYEQYF.

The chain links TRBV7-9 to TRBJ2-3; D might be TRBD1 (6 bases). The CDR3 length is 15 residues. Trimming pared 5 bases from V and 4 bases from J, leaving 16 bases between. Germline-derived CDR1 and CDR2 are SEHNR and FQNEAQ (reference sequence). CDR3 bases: TGTGCCAGCAGCCCGACAGGTGTGGTGGCAGATACGCAGTATTTT. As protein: CASSPTGVVADTQYF.

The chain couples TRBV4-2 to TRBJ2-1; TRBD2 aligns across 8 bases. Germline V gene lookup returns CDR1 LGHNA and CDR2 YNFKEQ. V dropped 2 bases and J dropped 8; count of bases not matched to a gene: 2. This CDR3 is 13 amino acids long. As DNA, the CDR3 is TGTGCCAGCAGCCAACGCGGGGGGCATGAGCAGTTCTTC. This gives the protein CASSQRGGHEQFF.

The CDR3 nucleotides are TGCGCCAGCAGCCAAGATCGGGATACGCAGTATTTT. It codes for CASSQDRDTQYF. The chain employs TRBV4-1 and TRBJ2-3; D call uncertain. The CDR3 contains 12 residues. CDR1 MGHRA and CDR2 YSYEKL come from the germline V gene. V lost 0 bases and J 6 bases, leaving 4 bases between the germline ends.

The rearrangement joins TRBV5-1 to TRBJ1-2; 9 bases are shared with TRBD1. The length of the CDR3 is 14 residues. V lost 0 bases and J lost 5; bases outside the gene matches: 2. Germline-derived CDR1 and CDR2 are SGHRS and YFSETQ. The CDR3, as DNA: TGCGCCAGCAGCTTGGAACAGGGGGCGTATGGCTACACCTTC. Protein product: CASSLEQGAYGYTF.

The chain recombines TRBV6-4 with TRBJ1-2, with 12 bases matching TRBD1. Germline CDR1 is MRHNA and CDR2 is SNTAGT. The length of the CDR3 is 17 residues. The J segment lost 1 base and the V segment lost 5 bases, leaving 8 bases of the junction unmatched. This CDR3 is CASSTDRDRGLNYGYTF. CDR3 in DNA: TGTGCCAGCAGTACCGACCGGGACAGGGGGCTTAACTATGGCTACACCTTC.

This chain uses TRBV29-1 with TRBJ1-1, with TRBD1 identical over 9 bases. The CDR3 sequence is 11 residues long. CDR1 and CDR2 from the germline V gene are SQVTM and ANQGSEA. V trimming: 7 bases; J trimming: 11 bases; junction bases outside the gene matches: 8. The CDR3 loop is CSEDRGRAAFF. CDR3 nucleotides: TGCAGCGAGGACAGGGGCCGAGCGGCTTTCTTT.

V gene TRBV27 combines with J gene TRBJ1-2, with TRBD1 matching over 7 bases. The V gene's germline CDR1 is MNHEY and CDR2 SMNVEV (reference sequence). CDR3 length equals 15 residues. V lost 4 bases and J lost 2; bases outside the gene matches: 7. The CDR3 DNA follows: TGTGCCAGCAGTTCAGGGACAGTCCTGAACTATGGCTACACCTTC. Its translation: CASSSGTVLNYGYTF.

The CDR3 DNA is TGCGCCAGCAGCCCTCAAGCGTGGAATCAGCCCCAGCATTTT. It translates to CASSPQAWNQPQHF. V usage is TRBV4-1 and J usage is TRBJ1-5, with D unclear. In germline, CDR1 is MGHRA, CDR2 YSYEKL. Trimming left V 4 bases short and J 4 bases short, with 11 bases between. The CDR3 consists of 14 residues.

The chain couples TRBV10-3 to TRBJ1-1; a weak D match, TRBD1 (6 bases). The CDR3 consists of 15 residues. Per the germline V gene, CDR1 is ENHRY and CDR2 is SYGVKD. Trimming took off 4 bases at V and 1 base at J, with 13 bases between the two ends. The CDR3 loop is CAISGFGQTNTEAFF. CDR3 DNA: TGTGCCATCAGTGGTTTCGGACAGACGAACACTGAAGCTTTCTTT.

This CDR3 reads CASSLADRSKETQYF. DNA of the CDR3: TGTGCCAGCAGCTTGGCGGACAGAAGTAAAGAGACCCAGTACTTC. The chain recombines TRBV5-4 with TRBJ2-5; D might be TRBD1 (6 bases). Trimming pared 0 bases from V and 3 bases from J, leaving 12 bases between. The CDR3 consists of 15 residues. Per germline, CDR1 SGHNT and CDR2 YYREEE (reference sequence).

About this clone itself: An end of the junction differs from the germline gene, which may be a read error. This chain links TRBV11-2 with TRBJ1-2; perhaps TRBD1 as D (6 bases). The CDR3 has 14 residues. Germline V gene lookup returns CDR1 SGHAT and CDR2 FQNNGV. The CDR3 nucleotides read TGTGCCAGCAGCTTAGACCCCCAACAGGGATCGTGGTCCTTC. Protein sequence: CASSLDPQQGSWSF.

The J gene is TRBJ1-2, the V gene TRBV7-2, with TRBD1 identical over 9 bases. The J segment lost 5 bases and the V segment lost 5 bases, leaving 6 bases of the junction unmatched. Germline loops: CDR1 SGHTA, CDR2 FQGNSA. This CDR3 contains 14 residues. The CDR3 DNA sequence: TGTGCCAGCAGCCTGACGGACAGGGGATATGGCTACACCTTC. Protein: CASSLTDRGYGYTF.

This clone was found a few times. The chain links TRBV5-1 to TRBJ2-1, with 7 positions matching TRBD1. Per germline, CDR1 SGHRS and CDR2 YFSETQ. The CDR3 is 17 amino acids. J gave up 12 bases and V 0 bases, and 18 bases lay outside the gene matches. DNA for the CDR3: TGCGCCAGCAGCTTGGCCACAACCGACAGGGCACTTCGGGGGCAGTTCTTC. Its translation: CASSLATTDRALRGQFF.

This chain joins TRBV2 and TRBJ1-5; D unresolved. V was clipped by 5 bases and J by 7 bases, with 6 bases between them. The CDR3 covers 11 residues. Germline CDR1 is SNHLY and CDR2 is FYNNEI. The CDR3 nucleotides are TGTGCCAGCAGTCAGCGGCAGCCCCAGCATTTT. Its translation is CASSQRQPQHF. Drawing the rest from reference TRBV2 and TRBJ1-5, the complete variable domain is EPEVTQTPSHQVTQMGQEVILRCVPISNHLYFYWYRQILGQKVEFLVSFYNNEISEKSEIFDDQFSVERPDGSNFTLKIRSTKLEDSAMYFCASSQRQPQHFGDGTRLSIL.

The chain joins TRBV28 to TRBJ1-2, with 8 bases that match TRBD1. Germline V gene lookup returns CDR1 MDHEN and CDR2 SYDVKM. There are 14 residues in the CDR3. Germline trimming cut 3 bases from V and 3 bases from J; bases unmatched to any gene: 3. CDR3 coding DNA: TGTGCCAGCAGTTTGGACAGGGCATACTATGGCTACACCTTC. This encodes CASSLDRAYYGYTF.

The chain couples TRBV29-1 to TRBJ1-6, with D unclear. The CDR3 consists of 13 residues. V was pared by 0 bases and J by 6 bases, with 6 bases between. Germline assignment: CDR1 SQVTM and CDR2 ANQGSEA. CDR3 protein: CSVEEYSNSPLHF. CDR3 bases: TGCAGCGTTGAAGAGTACAGTAATTCACCCCTCCACTTT.

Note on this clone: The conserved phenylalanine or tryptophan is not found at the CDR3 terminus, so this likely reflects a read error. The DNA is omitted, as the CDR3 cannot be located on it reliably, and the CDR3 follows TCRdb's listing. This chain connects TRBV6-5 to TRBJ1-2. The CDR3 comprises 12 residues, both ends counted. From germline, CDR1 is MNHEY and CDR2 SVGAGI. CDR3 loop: CASSYARDRIIA.